The 25 T cell receptor beta chains in this list originate from one sample, sequenced in a study of T cell repertoires in cytomegalovirus infection. These receptors are not linked to any known antigen. TCRdb independently ran MiXCR on the reads; one entry per CDR3 protein. The profile shows approximately 730,000 distinct CDR3 sequences, around 32% of them singletons. The sequencing here drew on cultured PBMCs, taken from culture after CMV antigen stimulation. The receptors were sampled from a human donor in good health (CMV status not recorded). Some clones in this sample may be carry-over from other donors' samples.

CDR3 sequence: CASSQGTERYEQYF. The CDR3 coding sequence is TGCGCCAGCAGCCAAGGGACAGAACGATACGAGCAGTACTTC. The rearrangement links TRBV4-3 to TRBJ2-7, with a tentative D call TRBD1 (6 bases). Trimming took 1 base from V and 4 from J, leaving 11 bases between them. Germline CDR1 is LGHNA and CDR2 is YSLEER. The CDR3 is 14 amino acids.

V gene TRBV7-2 combines with J gene TRBJ2-7, with 11 positions matching TRBD1. Trimming at V came to 4 bases and at J to 4 bases, leaving 6 bases not matched to a gene. CDR3 length: 15 amino acids. Germline-derived CDR1 and CDR2 are SGHTA and FQGNSA. CDR3 bases: TGTGCCAGCAGCTACGCCGGGACAGGGGGATACGAGCAGTACTTC. This translates into CASSYAGTGGYEQYF.

This clonotype was seen at least ten times. The rearrangement links TRBV7-2 to TRBJ2-3; D tentatively reads TRBD1 or TRBD2 (5 bases each). CDR1 is SGHTA and CDR2 is FQGNSA in the germline V gene. V lost 5 bases and J 1 base, leaving 13 bases between the germline ends. This CDR3 has 15 residues. The CDR3 DNA sequence: TGTGCCAGCAGCGCCCATCGGGACGGCACAGATACGCAGTATTTT. Translating gives CASSAHRDGTDTQYF.

V is TRBV12-3 or TRBV12-4 and J is TRBJ1-1; maybe TRBD1 (5 bases). CDR3 length equals 14 residues. V lost 3 bases, J lost 6 bases, and 14 bases lay in between. CDR3 sequence (DNA): TGTGCCAGCAGTTTTGCAGGGCGATCCCCTGAAGCTTTCTTT. It translates to CASSFAGRSPEAFF.

This chain connects TRBV2 to TRBJ2-7; 9 nucleotides align to TRBD1. The CDR3 runs to 14 residues. V dropped 5 bases and J dropped 2; count of bases not matched to a gene: 4. Germline V gene lookup returns CDR1 SNHLY and CDR2 FYNNEI. The CDR3 DNA sequence: TGTGCCAGCAGTCTGAGGACAGGGGCCTACGAGCAGTACTTC. Protein sequence: CASSLRTGAYEQYF.

This clonotype was counted a few times. V gene TRBV7-2 combines with J gene TRBJ2-2; 9 bases map to TRBD2. The CDR3 length is 17 residues. J was trimmed by 5 bases and V by 1 base; bases with no gene match: 8. The germline CDR1 and CDR2 sequences are SGHTA and FQGNSA. For the CDR3, the DNA is TGTGCCAGCAGCTTAGATATTAGCGGGGGAGGAACCGGGGAGCTGTTTTTT. This sequence encodes CASSLDISGGGTGELFF.

The chain carries TRBV27 and TRBJ2-1, with 12 bases aligning to TRBD2. CDR1 is MNHEY and CDR2 is SMNVEV in the germline V gene (reference sequence). V dropped 2 bases and J dropped 7; count of bases not matched to a gene: 3. The CDR3 contains 15 residues. The CDR3 sequence is CASSLGTSGLNEQFF. CDR3 sequence (DNA): TGTGCCAGCAGTTTAGGGACTAGCGGGCTAAATGAGCAGTTCTTC.

The gene calls are TRBV20-1 and TRBJ2-1; weak D call: TRBD2 (6 bases). CDR1 and CDR2 (germline): DFQATT, SNEGSKA (reference sequence). CDR3 length: 12 residues. V was pared by 3 bases and J by 8 bases, with 11 bases between. The CDR3 protein is CSARGGADEQFF. CDR3 coding DNA: TGCAGTGCTAGGGGGGGAGCGGATGAGCAGTTCTTC.

This clonotype was detected ten times or more. Relative to the germline gene, one junction end is altered; a read error may explain this. This chain links TRBV12-3 or TRBV12-4 with TRBJ2-2, with D uncertain. There are 12 residues in the CDR3. CDR3 nucleotides: TGTGCCAGCAGCTTAGTTGCCGGGGAGCTGTTTTTT. Its translation is CASSLVAGELFF.

The CDR3 DNA reads as TGTGCCAGTGCGTCTCGACAATTTACGCAGTATTTT. Protein sequence: CASASRQFTQYF. The chain has TRBV19 and TRBJ2-3; no firm D call. The germline V gene has CDR1 LNHDA and CDR2 SQIVND (reference sequence). The CDR3 consists of 12 residues. The germline V and J ends were trimmed by 8 bases and 8 bases, with 14 bases remaining between them.

This clonotype was counted between two and nine times. The rearrangement uses TRBV2 and TRBJ1-4, with D perhaps TRBD1 (5 bases). Germline V gene data show CDR1 as SNHLY and CDR2 as FYNNEI. The CDR3 length is 15 residues. Trimming stripped 6 bases from V and 3 bases from J, with 14 bases between. The CDR3, as DNA: TGTGCCAGCAGGGACCTATCGGGACCTAATGAAAAACTGTTTTTT. This encodes CASRDLSGPNEKLFF.

A few counts support this clonotype. V is TRBV18 and J is TRBJ2-1, with no clear D. Trimming removed 0 bases at V and 5 bases at J, with 11 bases between. The germline CDR1 and CDR2 sequences are KGHSH and LQKENI. The CDR3 is made up of 15 amino acids. The CDR3 region is CASSPPGGYDNEQFF. CDR3 DNA: TGTGCCAGCTCACCACCGGGTGGGTACGACAATGAGCAGTTCTTC.

As DNA, the CDR3 is TGTGCCAGCTCGCTCGACCTCAATGAGCAGTTCTTC. Amino acid sequence: CASSLDLNEQFF. This sequence joins TRBV18 and TRBJ2-1; D is unresolved. CDR3 length: 12 amino acids. Between the trimmed V and J ends, which lost 6 bases and 6 bases, there was a span of 9 bases. Germline V lookup: CDR1 KGHSH, CDR2 LQKENI. Filled out from reference TRBV18 and TRBJ2-1, the complete variable domain reads NAGVMQNPRHLVRRRGQEARLRCSPMKGHSHVYWYRQLPEEGLKFMVYLQKENIIDESGMPKERFSAEFPKEGPSILRIQQVVRGDSAAYFCASSLDLNEQFFGPGTRLTVL.

This clonotype was counted a few times. V gene TRBV7-8 combines with J gene TRBJ2-7, with D possibly TRBD2 on 5 matching bases. The V end lost 4 bases, the J end lost 6 bases, and 16 bases lay between the germline ends. Germline CDR1 SGHVS, CDR2 FQNEAQ. The CDR3 is 14 residues long. The CDR3: CASSSQPGSGEQYF. For the CDR3, the DNA is TGTGCCAGCAGCTCGCAGCCGGGATCAGGCGAGCAGTACTTC.

Comment on this clonotype: One end of the junction is discordant with germline, which a read error may explain. The V call is TRBV12-3 or TRBV12-4, the J call TRBJ1-2, with 7 bases aligning to TRBD1. There are 12 residues in the CDR3. CDR3 nucleotides: TGTGCCAGCAGTTTAACCGGGACAGCTTCTTCCTTC. Translation: CASSLTGTASSF.

This clonotype was counted only a few times. The chain uses TRBV11-2 and TRBJ2-4, with D unclear. The CDR3 extends over 14 amino acids. Looked up from germline, CDR1 is SGHAT and CDR2 is FQNNGV. Trimming took 1 base from V and 2 from J, leaving 6 bases between them. The CDR3 DNA sequence: TGTGCCAGCAGCTTAGCTGGGACCAAAAACATTCAGTACTTC. Amino acid sequence: CASSLAGTKNIQYF.

The genes are TRBV4-1 and TRBJ1-6; D is ambiguous. V dropped 1 base and J dropped 11 bases, with 9 bases sitting between them. Germline V CDR1 and CDR2: MGHRA, YSYEKL. This CDR3 is built from 13 residues. DNA of the CDR3: TGCGCCAGCAGCCAAGTTCCGGTCCCACCCCTCCACTTT. Its translation is CASSQVPVPPLHF.

The chain links TRBV2 to TRBJ2-3; D not resolved. V was clipped by 3 bases and J by 2 bases, with 15 bases between them. CDR3 length: 16 residues. Germline V gene data show CDR1 as SNHLY and CDR2 as FYNNEI. This CDR3 is CASSEGFSDVTDTQYF. The CDR3 DNA follows: TGTGCCAGCAGTGAGGGTTTTTCTGATGTCACAGATACGCAGTATTTT.

This clonotype was counted only a few times. J is TRBJ2-1 and V is TRBV7-9; TRBD1 aligns across 7 bases. Germline trimming cut 5 bases from V and 6 bases from J; bases unmatched to any gene: 7. Germline CDR1 reads SEHNR; CDR2 reads FQNEAQ (reference sequence). This CDR3 is 14 amino acids long. The CDR3 is CASSQEGQINEQFF. CDR3 in DNA: TGTGCCAGCAGCCAAGAGGGACAGATCAATGAGCAGTTCTTC.

This clonotype turned up a few times. The chain has TRBV6-2 or TRBV6-3 and TRBJ2-3; 8 bases align to TRBD1. Germline V gene sequence: CDR1 MNHEY, CDR2 SVGEGT. This CDR3 has 19 residues. Germline trimming cut 0 bases from V and 2 bases from J; bases unmatched to any gene: 13. DNA of the CDR3: TGTGCCAGCAGTTACTCGAGGACAGGGCCCCGGATTTACACAGATACGCAGTATTTT. Its translation: CASSYSRTGPRIYTDTQYF.

The CDR3 nucleotides are TGTGCCAGCAGGCCCTTTGGTCCCGTCTTGGAGACCCAGTACTTC. It codes for CASRPFGPVLETQYF. The J gene is TRBJ2-5, the V gene TRBV5-4; D is undetermined. CDR3 length: 15 residues. Trimming removed 5 bases from V and 5 bases from J, with 19 bases in between. Per germline, CDR1 SGHNT and CDR2 YYREEE (reference sequence).

Many counts were recorded for this clonotype. This chain links TRBV7-2 with TRBJ2-5, with 8 bases that match TRBD2. The V and J ends lost 2 bases and 1 base, in that order; junction bases with no gene match: 6. Germline-derived CDR1 and CDR2 are SGHTA and FQGNSA. The CDR3 spans 16 residues. In nucleotides, the CDR3 is TGTGCCAGCAGCTTAAGCGGGAGAGGGGGCCAAGAGACCCAGTACTTC. It specifies CASSLSGRGGQETQYF.

The chain joins TRBV2 to TRBJ2-7; 8 bases line up with TRBD1. Germline CDR1 and CDR2: SNHLY and FYNNEI. The CDR3 sequence is 20 residues long. J gave up 0 bases and V 0 bases, and 16 bases lay outside the gene matches. The CDR3 bases are TGTGCCAGCAGTGAAGCGCTACTCTCTCGACGGGACAGGAGCTCCTACGAGCAGTACTTC. It specifies CASSEALLSRRDRSSYEQYF.

This chain joins TRBV6-2 or TRBV6-3 and TRBJ1-5, with 7 nucleotides matching TRBD1. This CDR3 region has 15 residues. J lost 0 bases, V lost 8 bases, and 7 bases had no gene match. Germline-derived CDR1 and CDR2 are MNHEY and SVGEGT. The CDR3 loop is CASAEGAYSNQPQHF. The CDR3 bases are TGTGCCAGCGCCGAGGGGGCGTATAGCAATCAGCCCCAGCATTTT.

This clonotype was observed a handful of times. CDR3 coding DNA: TGCGCCAGCAGCTTAACAGAGGAGAACACTGAAGCTTTCTTT. This encodes CASSLTEENTEAFF. The chain is built from TRBV4-3 and TRBJ1-1; no reliable D call. With 5 bases removed from V and 1 base from J, the gap between germline ends came to 11 bases. The CDR3 consists of 14 residues. Germline-derived CDR1 and CDR2 are LGHNA and YSLEER.